The 22 T cell receptor beta chains presented below share a single source sample, sequenced in a study of T cell responses to AZD1222 COVID-19 vaccine. The assay was immunoSEQ multiplex PCR, and TCRdb's table has in-frame clones only and misses some. The sample lists some 130,000 clones; approximately 90% were seen once. Sequences were derived from peripheral blood, sampled 28 days after the second AZD1222 dose. All receptors come from an adult who received the AZD1222 COVID-19 vaccine.

The V and J genes are TRBV3-1 (or the pseudogene TRBV3-2) and TRBJ2-7; 7 bases are shared with TRBD1. The CDR3 consists of 14 residues. Germline assignment: CDR1 LGHDT and CDR2 YNNKEL (reference sequence). Unmatched junction bases numbered 5, after V lost 3 bases and J lost 3 bases. The CDR3 spells CASSQVGQIYEQYF. The CDR3 bases are TGTGCCAGCAGCCAGGTGGGACAGATCTACGAGCAGTACTTC.

V usage is TRBV7-9 and J usage is TRBJ2-2; 7 bases are shared with TRBD1. The CDR3 loop spans 15 amino acids. Trimming removed 7 bases from V and 4 bases from J; junction bases left unmatched: 9. Germline CDR1 reads SEHNR; CDR2 reads FQNEAQ (reference sequence). Here the CDR3 reads CASIPGTASTGELFF. The CDR3 DNA reads TGTGCCAGCATCCCCGGGACAGCGAGCACCGGGGAGCTGTTTTTT.

This rearrangement joins TRBV5-4 to TRBJ1-5; D remains unclear. CDR1 SGHNT and CDR2 YYREEE come from the germline V gene (reference sequence). Trimming took off 0 bases at V and 6 bases at J, with 7 bases between the two ends. The CDR3 consists of 13 residues. The CDR3 is CASSLDSFQPQHF. In nucleotides, the CDR3 is TGTGCCAGCAGCTTGGACAGCTTTCAGCCCCAGCATTTT.

The chain uses TRBV29-1 and TRBJ2-3; the D gene is possibly TRBD2 (6 bases). CDR3 length equals 13 residues. Germline lookup yields CDR1 SQVTM and CDR2 ANQGSEA. V dropped 7 bases and J dropped 2 bases, with 13 bases sitting between them. CDR3 sequence reads: CSGCGVYTDTQYF. The CDR3 DNA reads TGCAGCGGGTGCGGGGTGTACACAGATACGCAGTATTTT.

This clone was seen a handful of times. The V gene is TRBV12-3 or TRBV12-4, the J gene TRBJ1-1; D is unclear. Trimming left V 6 bases short and J 4 bases short, with 9 bases between. This CDR3 contains 12 residues. CDR3 sequence: CASRRKGTEAFF. The CDR3 DNA reads TGTGCCAGCAGACGGAAGGGCACTGAAGCTTTCTTT.

The chain has TRBV7-2 and TRBJ2-5; 8 bases are shared with TRBD1. V was clipped by 5 bases and J by 6 bases; unmatched bases: 8. The CDR3 has 14 amino acids. CDR1 is SGHTA and CDR2 is FQGNSA in the germline V gene. Here the CDR3 reads CASSPGQGSKTQYF. Written as DNA, the CDR3 is TGTGCCAGCAGCCCAGGACAGGGTTCAAAGACCCAGTACTTC. Filled out from reference TRBV7-2 and TRBJ2-5, the complete variable domain reads GAGVSQSPSNKVTEKGKDVELRCDPISGHTALYWYRQSLGQGLEFLIYFQGNSAPDKSGLPSDRFSAERTGGSVSTLTIQRTQQEDSAVYLCASSPGQGSKTQYFGPGTRLLVL.

J is TRBJ1-1 and V is TRBV7-2; D remains unclear. The V end lost 4 bases, the J end lost 10 bases, and 10 bases lay between the germline ends. The CDR3 loop spans 11 amino acids. CDR1 and CDR2 from the germline V gene are SGHTA and FQGNSA. The DNA for the CDR3 is TGTGCCAGCAGCTCTTTACGGGGAGCTTTCTTT. Its protein product is CASSSLRGAFF.

This chain uses TRBV1 with TRBJ2-5; TRBD1 is taken as the D call from the table, unchecked against the DNA. TRBV1 is designated a pseudogene. The CDR3 runs to 17 residues. The CDR3 protein is CTSSQGAHRGNQETQYF. In nucleotides, the CDR3 is TGCACCAGCAGCCAAGGAGCACACAGGGGCAACCAAGAGACCCAGTACTTC.

V is TRBV11-2 and J is TRBJ2-4; 12 nucleotides match TRBD1. The CDR3 loop spans 17 amino acids. The V gene's germline CDR1 is SGHAT and CDR2 FQNNGV. J was trimmed by 8 bases and V by 6 bases; bases with no gene match: 14. CDR3: CASRKPGQGAKKYIQYF. The CDR3 DNA is TGTGCCAGCAGAAAACCGGGACAGGGGGCCAAAAAGTACATTCAGTACTTC.

Here the CDR3 reads CASSPIYSSTGELFF. DNA of the CDR3: TGTGCCAGCTCACCCATCTATTCTAGCACCGGGGAGCTGTTTTTT. The gene calls are TRBV18 and TRBJ2-2, with D unresolved. This CDR3 spans 15 amino acids. Germline assignment: CDR1 KGHSH and CDR2 LQKENI. Between the trimmed V and J ends, which lost 3 bases and 4 bases, there was a span of 12 bases.

The chain recombines TRBV5-4 with TRBJ1-1; 10 positions match TRBD1. V was clipped by 2 bases and J by 9 bases; unmatched bases: 7. The CDR3 totals 14 residues. The germline V gene encodes CDR1 SGHNT and CDR2 YYREEE (reference sequence). The CDR3 region is CASSFPGTGAQAFF. The CDR3 DNA reads as TGTGCCAGCAGCTTCCCCGGGACAGGGGCCCAAGCTTTCTTT.

This clone appeared a few times. The rearrangement links TRBV19 to TRBJ2-1; 9 nucleotides align to TRBD1. J lost 3 bases, V lost 5 bases, and 5 bases had no gene match. The CDR3 totals 15 residues. The germline CDR1 and CDR2 sequences are LNHDA and SQIVND (reference sequence). CDR3 sequence reads: CASSATGGSYNEQFF. CDR3 coding DNA: TGTGCCAGTAGTGCTACAGGGGGCAGCTACAATGAGCAGTTCTTC.

The rearrangement links TRBV5-6 to TRBJ1-5, with 9 bases matching TRBD1. V lost 0 bases to trimming and J lost 5 bases; unmatched junction nucleotides: 9. The CDR3 runs 17 residues. CDR1 SGHDT and CDR2 YYEEEE come from the germline V gene. CDR3 DNA: TGTGCCAGCAGCTTGGCCCGGGACAGGGTCGTGGATCAGCCCCAGCATTTT. This codes for CASSLARDRVVDQPQHF. The whole variable domain, remainder taken from reference TRBV5-6 and TRBJ1-5, is DAGVTQSPTHLIKTRGQQVTLRCSPKSGHDTVSWYQQALGQGPQFIFQYYEEEERQRGNFPDRFSGHQFPNYSSELNVNALLLGDSALYLCASSLARDRVVDQPQHFGDGTRLSIL.

The rearrangement links TRBV7-8 to TRBJ2-1; D unresolved. The CDR3 extends over 13 amino acids. CDR1 and CDR2 (germline): SGHVS, FQNEAQ. Trimming took off 0 bases at V and 3 bases at J, with 3 bases between the two ends. CDR3 residues: CASSLASYNEQFF. CDR3 bases: TGTGCCAGCAGCTTAGCGAGCTACAATGAGCAGTTCTTC.

The chain joins TRBV2 to TRBJ1-2; weak D call: TRBD1 (6 bases). Trimming shortened V by 7 bases and J by 7 bases, and 16 bases separated the two germline ends. Germline V gene data show CDR1 as SNHLY and CDR2 as FYNNEI. This CDR3 is 13 amino acids long. The CDR3 sequence: CASNLEQGSGYTF. CDR3 bases: TGTGCCAGCAATTTAGAGCAGGGGAGTGGCTACACCTTC.

The V and J genes are TRBV7-9 and TRBJ2-5; TRBD2 matches at 12 bases. With 6 bases clipped from V and 5 bases from J, the junction kept 4 bases outside the gene matches. Per germline, CDR1 SEHNR and CDR2 FQNEAQ (reference sequence). The CDR3 totals 14 residues. The CDR3 protein is CASRPTSGSETQYF. CDR3 sequence (DNA): TGTGCCAGCAGGCCGACTAGCGGGAGTGAGACCCAGTACTTC.

The rearrangement joins TRBV27 to TRBJ2-7; TRBD1 might be the D (6 bases). V was shortened by 5 bases and J by 3 bases, with 14 bases between the two germline ends. The CDR3 is 14 residues long. Germline V gene data show CDR1 as MNHEY and CDR2 as SMNVEV (reference sequence). Here the CDR3 reads CASSPFTGIYEQYF. The CDR3 nucleotides read TGTGCCAGCAGTCCATTCACAGGGATCTACGAGCAGTACTTC.

The rearrangement joins TRBV7-2 to TRBJ1-4; TRBD1 matches 7 bases. The CDR3 contains 16 residues. Trimming at V came to 0 bases and at J to 8 bases, leaving 9 bases not matched to a gene. The V gene's germline CDR1 is SGHTA and CDR2 FQGNSA. The chain's CDR3 is CASSLAFRQGREKLFF. The CDR3 DNA reads TGTGCCAGCAGCTTAGCGTTTCGACAGGGACGAGAAAAACTGTTTTTT.

V is TRBV5-8 and J is TRBJ1-2; weak D call: TRBD1 (5 bases). Germline lookup yields CDR1 SGHTS and CDR2 YDEGEE. This CDR3 spans 14 amino acids. The germline V and J ends were trimmed by 1 base and 4 bases, with 11 bases remaining between them. Here the CDR3 DNA reads TGTGCCAGCAGCTTGTGGAGACAGACCTATGGCTACACCTTC. This encodes CASSLWRQTYGYTF.

The chain employs TRBV19 and TRBJ2-7, with D perhaps matching TRBD1 (6 bases). CDR1 is LNHDA, CDR2 SQIVND, per germline (reference sequence). This CDR3 comprises 15 residues. Trimming removed 2 bases from V and 0 bases from J, with 11 bases in between. This CDR3 reads CASSIKGHLSYEQYF. CDR3 bases: TGTGCCAGTAGTATAAAGGGACACCTCTCCTACGAGCAGTACTTC.

V and J are TRBV19 and TRBJ1-1; 7 nucleotides align to TRBD1. This CDR3 has 12 amino acids. The V segment lost 6 bases and the J segment 4 bases; nucleotides outside the gene matches: 2. Germline CDR1 and CDR2: LNHDA and SQIVND (reference sequence). The CDR3 region is CASSRQGTEAFF. Written as DNA, the CDR3 is TGTGCCAGTAGCAGACAGGGCACTGAAGCTTTCTTT.

This rearrangement joins TRBV27 to TRBJ1-4; tentative D call: TRBD1 (5 bases). The CDR3 length is 14 residues. Germline values: CDR1 MNHEY, CDR2 SMNVEV (reference sequence). The V end was cut by 5 bases, the J end by 3 bases, with 10 bases between. CDR3 DNA: TGTGCCAGCAGTCTACAAGGGGCTAATGAAAAACTGTTTTTT. Translation: CASSLQGANEKLFF.